This TCR beta chain was documented in a study of shared clonotypes between healthy human individuals. Study-wide background: Those who served as donors were a couple of women and three men between the ages of 18 and 49. Study-wide results and caveats: Richness estimates generally favored naive over memory subsets. Shared clonotypes: approximately 5% naive CD4, roughly 3.5% naive CD8, 2.3% memory CD4, approximately 0.37% memory CD8.

Germline V CDR1 and CDR2: SEHNR, FQNEAQ (reference sequence). This CDR3 has 12 amino acids. V was trimmed by 4 bases and J by 10 bases, leaving 13 bases between them. It was into CD45RA+ naive and CD45RA-negative memory subsets that the CD4+ cells were split. A note on this clone: Its antigen is undetermined.

The assay was immunoSEQ multiplex PCR, and TCRdb's table has in-frame clones only and misses some. The sample lists around 200,000 clones; 66% were seen once. The V and J genes are TRBV7-9 and TRBJ1-1; the D gene is possibly TRBD1 (6 bases). Sequenced material: memory CD4+ T cells sorted from blood. Subset given: CD45RA-negative fraction. The origin of this receptor is a man between 25 and 39 years old in good health. The CDR3 DNA reads TGTGCCAGCAGCTCCACAGGGATAGGAGCTTTCTTT. Amino acid sequence: CASSSTGIGAFF. The full variable domain, completed using reference TRBV7-9 and TRBJ1-1, is DTGVSQNPRHKITKRGQNVTFRCDPISEHNRLYWYRQTLGQGPEFLTYFQNEAQLEKSRLLSDRFSAERPKGSFSTLEIQRTEQGDSAMYLCASSSTGIGAFFGQGTRLTVV.